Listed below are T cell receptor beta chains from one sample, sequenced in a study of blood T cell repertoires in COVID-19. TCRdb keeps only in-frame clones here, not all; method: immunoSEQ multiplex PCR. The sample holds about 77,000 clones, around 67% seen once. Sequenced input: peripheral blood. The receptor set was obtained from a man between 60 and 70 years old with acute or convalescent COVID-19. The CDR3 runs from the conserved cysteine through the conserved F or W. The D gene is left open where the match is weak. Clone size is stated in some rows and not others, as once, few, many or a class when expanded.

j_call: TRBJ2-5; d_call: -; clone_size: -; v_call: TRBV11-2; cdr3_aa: CASSFLQETQYF; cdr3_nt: TGTGCCAGCAGCTTTCTTCAAGAGACCCAGTACTTC
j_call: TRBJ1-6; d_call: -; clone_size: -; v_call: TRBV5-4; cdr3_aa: CASSLEPGINSPLHF; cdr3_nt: TGTGCCAGCAGCTTGGAACCGGGAATTAATTCACCCCTCCACTTT
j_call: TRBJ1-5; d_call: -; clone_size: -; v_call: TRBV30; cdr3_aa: CAWSKTPSNQPQHF; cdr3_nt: TGTGCCTGGAGTAAGACACCTAGCAATCAGCCCCAGCATTTT
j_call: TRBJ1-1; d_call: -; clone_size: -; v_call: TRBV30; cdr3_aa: CAWRGAAAAFF; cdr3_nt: TGTGCCTGGAGGGGGGCGGCCGCGGCTTTCTTT
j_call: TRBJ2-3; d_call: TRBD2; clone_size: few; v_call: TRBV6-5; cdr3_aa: CASGASSGASDTQYF; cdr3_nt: TGTGCCAGCGGAGCCTCTAGCGGGGCTTCAGATACGCAGTATTTT
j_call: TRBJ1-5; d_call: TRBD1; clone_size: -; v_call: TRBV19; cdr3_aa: CASSIGTATNQPQHF; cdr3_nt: TGTGCCAGTAGTATTGGGACAGCAACCAATCAGCCCCAGCATTTT
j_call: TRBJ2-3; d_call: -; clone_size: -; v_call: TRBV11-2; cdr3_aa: CAAGRGGAGGDTQYF; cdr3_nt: TGTGCCGCAGGGAGAGGCGGGGCCGGGGGAGATACGCAGTATTTT
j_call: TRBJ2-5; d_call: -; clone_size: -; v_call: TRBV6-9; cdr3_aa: CASSYPRTQYF; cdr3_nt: TGTGCCAGCAGTTACCCGAGGACCCAGTACTTC
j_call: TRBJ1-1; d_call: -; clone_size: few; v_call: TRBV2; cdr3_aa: CASSGELNTEAFF; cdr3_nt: TGTGCCAGCAGTGGAGAATTGAACACTGAAGCTTTCTTT
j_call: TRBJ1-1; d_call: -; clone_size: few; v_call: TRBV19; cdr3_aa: CASSSEGGTEAFF; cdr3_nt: TGTGCCAGCTCGAGTGAGGGTGGCACTGAAGCTTTCTTT
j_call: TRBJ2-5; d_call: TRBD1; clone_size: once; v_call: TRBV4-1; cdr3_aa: CASSPTTRTGVGETQYF; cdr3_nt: TGCGCCAGCAGCCCTACCACGCGGACAGGGGTAGGGGAGACCCAGTACTTC
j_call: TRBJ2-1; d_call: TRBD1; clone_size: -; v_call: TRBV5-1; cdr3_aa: CASSLGPAGGEQFF; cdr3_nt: TGCGCCAGCAGCTTGGGGCCGGCAGGGGGCGAGCAGTTCTTC
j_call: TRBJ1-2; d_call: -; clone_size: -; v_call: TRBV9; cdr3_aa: CASSADIDYGYTF; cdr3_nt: TGTGCCAGCAGCGCCGACATAGACTATGGCTACACCTTC